The following is a TCR beta chain sequence with its context. Antigen: not known. Produced via immunoSEQ multiplex PCR; TCRdb's table is partial and in-frame only. The data show approximately 330,000 clones, with roughly 92% seen just once and roughly 6% held by the top ten. CDR1 is MDHEN and CDR2 is SYDVKM in the germline V gene. The CDR3 is 14 residues long. The V and J ends lost 7 bases and 4 bases respectively, with 17 bases between them. The source of the sample is a study of brain T cells in children with intractable seizures. Documented time point: blood from clinic visit 5 months post-surgery; TSC patient then seizure free. Surgery cases with the highest brain T cell transcript signatures were chosen for sequencing. Pre-surgery treatment included at least one anti-epileptic drug. Study-wide results and caveats: Pre-surgery blood may have been undersampled, hiding some clones.

The TCR originated in a boy under three years old with tuberous sclerosis and intractable seizures. The chain employs TRBV28 and TRBJ2-7; the D gene is possibly TRBD1 (5 bases). Sequenced material: peripheral blood, taken 4 to 6 months after surgery. The CDR3 DNA reads TGTGCCAGCACCCCCGTTGGACACCGTTACGAGCAGTACTTC. Encoded protein: CASTPVGHRYEQYF.